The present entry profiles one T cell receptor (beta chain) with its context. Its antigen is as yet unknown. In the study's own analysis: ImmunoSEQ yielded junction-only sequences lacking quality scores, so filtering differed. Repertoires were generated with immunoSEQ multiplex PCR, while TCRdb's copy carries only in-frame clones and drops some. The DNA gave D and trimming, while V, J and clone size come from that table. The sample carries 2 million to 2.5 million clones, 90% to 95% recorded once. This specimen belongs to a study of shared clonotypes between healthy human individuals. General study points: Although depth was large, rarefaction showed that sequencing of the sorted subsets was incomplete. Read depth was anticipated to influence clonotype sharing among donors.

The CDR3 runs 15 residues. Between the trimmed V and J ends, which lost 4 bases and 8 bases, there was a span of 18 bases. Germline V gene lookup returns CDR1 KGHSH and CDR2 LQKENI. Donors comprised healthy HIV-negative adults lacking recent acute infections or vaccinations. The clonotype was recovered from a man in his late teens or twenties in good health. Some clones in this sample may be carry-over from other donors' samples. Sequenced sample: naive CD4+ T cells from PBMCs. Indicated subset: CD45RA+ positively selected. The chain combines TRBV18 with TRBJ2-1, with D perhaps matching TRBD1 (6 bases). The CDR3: CASSLFMVEGDEQFF. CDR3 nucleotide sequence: TGTGCCAGCTCACTTTTTATGGTAGAGGGGGATGAGCAGTTCTTC.